The 10 T cell receptor beta chains below come from one sample, sequenced in a study of tumor-infiltrating lymphocytes in localized non-small cell lung cancer. TCRdb's table, derived via immunoSEQ multiplex PCR, lists solely in-frame clones and lacks some. The sample shows 13,000 or so clones, about four fifths of them seen only once. The sequencing sample was made of lung tumor tissue. The source of these receptors is a human donor with non-small cell lung cancer.

This chain connects TRBV10-2 to TRBJ1-1, with TRBD1 matching 8 bases. CDR1 WSHSY and CDR2 SAAADI come from the germline V gene. Trimming at V came to 6 bases and at J to 1 base, leaving 4 bases not matched to a gene. There are 14 residues in the CDR3. For the CDR3, the DNA is TGCGCCAGCAGATACGGACAGGGGAACACTGAAGCTTTCTTT. Residues: CASRYGQGNTEAFF.

The V and J genes are TRBV5-8 and TRBJ2-1, with D possibly matching TRBD1 (6 bases). Germline CDR1 is SGHTS and CDR2 is YDEGEE. With 6 bases removed from V and 12 bases from J, the gap between germline ends came to 22 bases. This CDR3 region has 14 residues. The CDR3 DNA is TGTGCCAGCATAAGACAGGCATCCCTGAACGGGCAGTTCTTC. This encodes CASIRQASLNGQFF.

V usage is TRBV6-1 and J usage is TRBJ1-2, with a weak D call TRBD1 (5 bases). CDR1 and CDR2 (germline): MNHNS, SASEGT. V lost 7 bases, J lost 4 bases, and 19 bases lay in between. This CDR3 region has 15 residues. The CDR3 nucleotides are TGTGCCAGCACCTTCGGGGGAGGGGCGCCCTATGGCTACACCTTC. Amino acid sequence: CASTFGGGAPYGYTF.

The rearrangement links TRBV6-1 to TRBJ2-1; 10 bases match TRBD2. Germline assignment: CDR1 MNHNS and CDR2 SASEGT. The CDR3 extends over 15 amino acids. With 7 bases clipped from V and 4 bases from J, the junction kept 7 bases outside the gene matches. CDR3 protein: CASISGGLGYNEQFF. CDR3 sequence (DNA): TGTGCCAGCATTAGCGGGGGGTTGGGGTACAATGAGCAGTTCTTC.

The CDR3 nucleotides read TGTGCCAGCAGCCAAGATGGAAGCCGGGACAGCATGGGAGATACGCAGTATTTT. Amino acid sequence: CASSQDGSRDSMGDTQYF. V usage is TRBV4-2 and J usage is TRBJ2-3; 7 nucleotides match TRBD1. The CDR3 has 18 residues. V shed 0 bases and J 5 bases; nucleotides not matched to a gene: 14. The germline gives CDR1 LGHNA, CDR2 YNFKEQ.

The chain combines TRBV7-2 with TRBJ2-4; D is unclear. This CDR3 region has 14 residues. V lost 1 base and J 0 bases, leaving 4 bases between the germline ends. Germline lookup yields CDR1 SGHTA and CDR2 FQGNSA. The CDR3 DNA reads as TGTGCCAGCAGCTTAGATCTAGCCAAAAACATTCAGTACTTC. It yields the protein CASSLDLAKNIQYF.

The chain joins TRBV7-2 to TRBJ2-7; 7 bases agree with TRBD1. CDR3 size: 13 residues. V shed 3 bases and J 3 bases; nucleotides not matched to a gene: 2. Per germline, CDR1 SGHTA and CDR2 FQGNSA. The CDR3 DNA follows: TGTGCCAGCAGCTTGGGGACAGTCTACGAGCAGTACTTC. It yields the protein CASSLGTVYEQYF.

The chain is built from TRBV4-2 and TRBJ1-1; D gene uncertain. Trimming took 0 bases from V and 7 from J, leaving 21 bases between them. From germline, CDR1 is LGHNA and CDR2 YNFKEQ. CDR3 size: 17 residues. The CDR3: CASSQDRFGFEVGEAFF. CDR3 coding DNA: TGTGCCAGCAGCCAAGATCGCTTTGGTTTCGAGGTCGGTGAAGCTTTCTTT.

The chain employs TRBV5-1 and TRBJ2-7; the match to TRBD2 covers 8 bases. Looked up from germline, CDR1 is SGHRS and CDR2 is YFSETQ. The CDR3 is 16 amino acids. V gave up 4 bases and J gave up 2 bases; unmatched junction bases: 11. The CDR3 bases are TGCGCCAGCAGCGCCTCGGCCGGGACTAGAACCTACGAGCAGTACTTC. Its protein product is CASSASAGTRTYEQYF.

The V and J genes are TRBV6-5 and TRBJ2-3; D may be TRBD2 (6 bases). Per the germline V gene, CDR1 is MNHEY and CDR2 is SVGAGI. V was pared by 4 bases and J by 4 bases, with 9 bases between. This CDR3 has 13 residues. The CDR3: CASSFSSADTQYF. The CDR3, as DNA: TGTGCCAGCAGTTTCTCTAGCGCAGATACGCAGTATTTT.